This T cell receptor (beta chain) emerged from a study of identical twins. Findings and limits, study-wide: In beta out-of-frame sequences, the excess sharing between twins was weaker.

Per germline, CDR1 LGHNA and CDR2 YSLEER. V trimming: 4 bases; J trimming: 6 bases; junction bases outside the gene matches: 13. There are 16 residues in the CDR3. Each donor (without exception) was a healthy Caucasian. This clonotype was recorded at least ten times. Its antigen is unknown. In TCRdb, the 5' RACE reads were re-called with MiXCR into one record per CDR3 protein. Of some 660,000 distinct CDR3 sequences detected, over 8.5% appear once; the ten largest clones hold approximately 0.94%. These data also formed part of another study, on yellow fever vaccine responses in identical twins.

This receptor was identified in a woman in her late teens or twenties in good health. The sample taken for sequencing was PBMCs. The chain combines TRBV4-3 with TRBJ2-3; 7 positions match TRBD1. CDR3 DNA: TGCGCCAGCAGCCGCGACCGGGACAGTCATTCGGATACGCAGTATTTT. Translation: CASSRDRDSHSDTQYF.